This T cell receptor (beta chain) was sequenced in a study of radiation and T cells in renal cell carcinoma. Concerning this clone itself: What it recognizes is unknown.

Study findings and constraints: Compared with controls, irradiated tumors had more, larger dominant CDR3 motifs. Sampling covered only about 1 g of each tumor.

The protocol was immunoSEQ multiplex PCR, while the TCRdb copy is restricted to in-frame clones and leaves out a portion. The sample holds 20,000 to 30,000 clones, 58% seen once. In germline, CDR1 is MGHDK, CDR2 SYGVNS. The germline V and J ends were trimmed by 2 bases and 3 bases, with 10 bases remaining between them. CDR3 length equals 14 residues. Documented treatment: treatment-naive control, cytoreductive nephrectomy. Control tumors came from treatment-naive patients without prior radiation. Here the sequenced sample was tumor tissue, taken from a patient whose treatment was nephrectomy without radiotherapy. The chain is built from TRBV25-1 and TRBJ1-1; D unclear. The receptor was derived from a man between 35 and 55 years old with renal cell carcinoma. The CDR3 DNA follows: TGTGCCAGCAGTGAAGGGGAGGTGGACACTGAAGCTTTCTTT. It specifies CASSEGEVDTEAFF. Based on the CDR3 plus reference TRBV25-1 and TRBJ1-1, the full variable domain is EADIYQTPRYLVIGTGKKITLECSQTMGHDKMYWYQQDPGMELHLIHYSYGVNSTEKGDLSSESTVSRIRTEHFPLTLESARPSHTSQYLCASSEGEVDTEAFFGQGTRLTVV.